This T cell receptor beta chain was obtained from a study of blood T cell repertoires in COVID-19. Study-wide background: COVID-19 samples from acute and convalescent phases originated in the United States, Italy and Spain. T cells, B-cell-depleted T cells, or PBMCs provided the cDNA or gDNA that served as material.

How the authors handled the data: Researchers report that nucleated cell counts were estimated from reference gene primer amplification. Only in-frame clones appear in the TCRdb table, and some are missing; sequencing was by immunoSEQ multiplex PCR. V and J calls and clone size come straight from that table; D and trimming were deduced from the DNA. The sample records 200,000 to 250,000 clones, 85% to 90% being singletons. The germline V gene encodes CDR1 MNHEY and CDR2 SMNVEV (reference sequence). After removal of 0 bases from V and 4 bases from J, the junction contained 2 bases not matched to a gene. The CDR3 runs to 14 residues.

This chain uses TRBV27 with TRBJ2-7, with 8 bases matching TRBD2. This TCR derives from a man aged 18 to 30 with active or convalescent COVID-19. What was sequenced was peripheral blood. The DNA of the CDR3 is TGTGCCAGCAGTTTATCAGCGGGGGCTTACGAGCAGTACTTC. The encoded protein is CASSLSAGAYEQYF.